This T cell receptor (beta chain) came from a study of naive and memory T cell subsets. Four PCR rounds used nested alpha and beta constant region primers plus the SP2 primer. For blood and skin samples, reverse transcription used TCR alpha and beta constant primers. Via MiXCR, TCRdb re-called the UMI-ligation and nested PCR reads, giving one row per CDR3 protein. The profile covers some 21,000 distinct CDR3 sequences, with around 6% appearing a single time and 6% to 8% taken by the ten largest. The sample's treatment: skin biopsy from PPD injection site in Mantoux-positive individual. A UMI-containing oligonucleotide was joined by 3' ligation to the TCR cDNA template. Individuals with a positive Mantoux test gave biopsies from PPD-injected skin. The study's findings and limits: TCR transcript changes with activation or differentiation may affect this RNA method.

The germline CDR1 and CDR2 sequences are SEHNR and FQNEAQ (reference sequence). Trimming pared 6 bases from V and 1 base from J, leaving 13 bases between. This CDR3 has 14 residues. This clonotype was counted ten times or more. Its target is not known. The V call is TRBV7-9, the J call TRBJ2-7; D could derive from TRBD1 or TRBD2 (5 bases each). This clonotype was obtained from an adult in good health. The material sequenced was skin, taken from a tuberculin skin test site. CDR3 amino acids: CASSSRDRSYEQYF. Here the CDR3 DNA reads TGTGCCAGCAGTAGCCGGGACCGATCCTACGAGCAGTACTTC.